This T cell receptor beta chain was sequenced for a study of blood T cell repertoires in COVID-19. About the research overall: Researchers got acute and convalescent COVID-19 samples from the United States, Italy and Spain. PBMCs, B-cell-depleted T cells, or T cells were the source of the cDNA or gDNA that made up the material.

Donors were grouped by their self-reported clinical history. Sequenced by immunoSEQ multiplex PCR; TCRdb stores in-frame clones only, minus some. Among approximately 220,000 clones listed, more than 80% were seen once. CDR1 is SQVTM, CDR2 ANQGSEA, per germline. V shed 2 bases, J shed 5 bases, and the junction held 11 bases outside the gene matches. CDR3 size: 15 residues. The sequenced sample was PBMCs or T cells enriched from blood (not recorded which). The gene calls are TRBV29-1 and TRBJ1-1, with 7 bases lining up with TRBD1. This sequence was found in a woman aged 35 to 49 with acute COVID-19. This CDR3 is CSVERAGGLGTEAFF. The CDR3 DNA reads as TGCAGCGTTGAAAGAGCAGGGGGTCTGGGGACTGAAGCTTTCTTT.